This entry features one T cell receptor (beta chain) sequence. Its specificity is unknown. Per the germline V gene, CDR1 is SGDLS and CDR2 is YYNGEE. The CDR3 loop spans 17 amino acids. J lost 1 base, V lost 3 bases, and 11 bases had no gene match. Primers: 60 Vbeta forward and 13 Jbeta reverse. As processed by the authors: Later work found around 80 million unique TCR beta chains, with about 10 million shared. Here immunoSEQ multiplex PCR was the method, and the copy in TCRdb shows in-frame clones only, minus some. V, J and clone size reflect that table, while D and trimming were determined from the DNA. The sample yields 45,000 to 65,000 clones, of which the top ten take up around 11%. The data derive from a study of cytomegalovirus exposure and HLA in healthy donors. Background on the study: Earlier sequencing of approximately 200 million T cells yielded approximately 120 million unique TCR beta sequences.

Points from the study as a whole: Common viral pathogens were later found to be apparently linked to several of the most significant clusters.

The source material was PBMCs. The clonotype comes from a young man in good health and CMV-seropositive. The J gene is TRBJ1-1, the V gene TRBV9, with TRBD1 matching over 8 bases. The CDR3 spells CASSAGQVYLGNTEAFF. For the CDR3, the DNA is TGTGCCAGCAGCGCGGGACAGGTCTACTTAGGGAACACTGAAGCTTTCTTT.